This T cell receptor (beta chain) was found in a study of OX40 agonist ivuxolimab in advanced cancers. Produced via immunoSEQ multiplex PCR; TCRdb's table is partial and in-frame only. The data contain some 74,000 clones, 88% of them singletons. Germline V CDR1 and CDR2: SGHVS, FNYEAQ. V was cut by 0 bases and J by 8 bases, with 9 bases left in between. CDR3 length: 13 amino acids. V gene TRBV7-6 combines with J gene TRBJ2-3; D is unresolved. This TCR derives from an adult with an advanced solid tumor such as melanoma, head and neck, liver or kidney cancer. The material was CD4+ or CD8+ T cells sorted from blood, obtained in a trial of the OX40 agonist ivuxolimab. The CDR3 nucleotides are TGTGCCAGCAGCTTAGCTAACGGCGGTACGCAGTATTTT. It specifies CASSLANGGTQYF.